Sequencing of this TCR beta chain was carried out in a study of cytomegalovirus exposure and HLA in healthy donors. As for the study in general: A previous analysis identified 95 million to 140 million unique TCR beta sequences derived from about 180 million T cells. Drawn from HLA-typed donors, approximately 86 million unique TCRs were held in an early data release.

This CDR3 is 13 amino acids long. Germline-derived CDR1 and CDR2 are SGHNT and YYREEE (reference sequence). Trimming removed 4 bases from V and 4 bases from J; junction bases left unmatched: 3. This PCR relied on a set of 60 Vbeta primers and 13 Jbeta primers. Only in-frame clones appear in the TCRdb table, and some are missing; sequencing was by immunoSEQ multiplex PCR. The sample has 100,000 to 150,000 clones; roughly three quarters are singletons. As concerns this clone: Other DNA sequences in the sample encode the same CDR3.

The sequencing input was PBMCs. This sequence was found in a woman aged 60-70 years in good health and CMV-seronegative. The chain employs TRBV5-4 and TRBJ1-2, with 8 positions matching TRBD1. CDR3 sequence reads: CASSRDRGYGYTF. CDR3 DNA: TGTGCCAGCAGCCGTGACAGGGGCTATGGCTACACCTTC.